The 19 T cell receptor beta chains below come from one sample, sequenced in a study of tumour-infiltrating T cells in Burkitt lymphoma. Only in-frame clones appear in the TCRdb table, and some are missing; sequencing was by immunoSEQ multiplex PCR. The sample has 4,500 to 6,000 clones; under 13% are singletons. What was sequenced was tumor tissue. Source of these receptors: a human donor with diffuse large B-cell lymphoma.

The chain is built from TRBV5-6 and TRBJ1-2, with 12 positions matching TRBD1. Germline V lookup: CDR1 SGHDT, CDR2 YYEEEE. This CDR3 has 16 amino acids. The ends lost 4 bases at V and 4 bases at J; junction bases unmatched: 8. The CDR3 here is CASSASGTGGPYGYTF. The CDR3, as DNA: TGTGCCAGCAGCGCCTCCGGGACAGGGGGCCCCTATGGCTACACCTTC.

The rearrangement links TRBV5-6 to TRBJ1-1; no reliable D call. The CDR3 consists of 12 residues. Trimming cost V 1 base and J 6 bases, with 7 bases left between them. Germline values: CDR1 SGHDT, CDR2 YYEEEE. This CDR3 is CASSLFGAEAFF. CDR3 coding DNA: TGTGCCAGCAGCTTGTTTGGGGCTGAAGCTTTCTTT. Full variable domain (rest looked up from reference TRBV5-6 and TRBJ1-1): DAGVTQSPTHLIKTRGQQVTLRCSPKSGHDTVSWYQQALGQGPQFIFQYYEEEERQRGNFPDRFSGHQFPNYSSELNVNALLLGDSALYLCASSLFGAEAFFGQGTRLTVV.

This chain connects TRBV30 to TRBJ2-3; TRBD1 matches at 8 bases. Germline V gene lookup returns CDR1 GTSNPN and CDR2 SVGIG (reference sequence). This CDR3 comprises 15 residues. V gave up 5 bases and J gave up 1 base; unmatched junction bases: 8. CDR3 sequence: CAWGIRGQGTDTQYF. The CDR3 DNA sequence: TGTGCCTGGGGCATCAGGGGGCAGGGCACAGATACGCAGTATTTT. The full variable domain, completed using reference TRBV30 and TRBJ2-3, is SQTIHQWPATLVQPVGSPLSLECTVEGTSNPNLYWYRQAAGRGLQLLFYSVGIGQISSEVPQNLSASRPQDRQFILSSKKLLLSDSGFYLCAWGIRGQGTDTQYFGPGTRLTVL.

This clone turned up a few times. In DNA form, the CDR3 reads TGTGCCAGCAGTCCCGACCCGACAGGCCTGCTCTATGGCTACACCTTC. Its protein is CASSPDPTGLLYGYTF. The V call is TRBV6-6, the J call TRBJ1-2, with a weak D call TRBD1 (6 bases). Trimming removed 5 bases from V and 4 bases from J, with 20 bases in between. In germline, CDR1 is MNHNY, CDR2 SVGAGI (reference sequence). This CDR3 is 16 amino acids long.

The chain has TRBV5-1 and TRBJ2-3; the match to TRBD1 covers 10 bases. Germline V gene lookup returns CDR1 SGHRS and CDR2 YFSETQ. This CDR3 region has 15 residues. Unmatched junction bases numbered 2, after V lost 0 bases and J lost 4 bases. CDR3 nucleotides: TGCGCCAGCAGCTTGGGGACAGGGGGATCAGATACGCAGTATTTT. The encoded protein is CASSLGTGGSDTQYF. Full variable domain (rest looked up from reference TRBV5-1 and TRBJ2-3): KAGVTQTPRYLIKTRGQQVTLSCSPISGHRSVSWYQQTPGQGLQFLFEYFSETQRNKGNFPGRFSGRQFSNSRSEMNVSTLELGDSALYLCASSLGTGGSDTQYFGPGTRLTVL.

The chain uses TRBV4-1 and TRBJ2-7; D not certain. The germline V gene encodes CDR1 MGHRA and CDR2 YSYEKL. V was pared by 2 bases and J by 4 bases, with 12 bases between. CDR3 length equals 14 residues. CDR3 region: CASSQRQVGYEQYF. The CDR3 DNA sequence: TGCGCCAGCAGCCAAAGGCAGGTGGGGTACGAGCAGTACTTC.

This clone has a handful of counts. This sequence joins TRBV4-1 and TRBJ2-5; possible D gene TRBD1, 6 bases. Germline lookup yields CDR1 MGHRA and CDR2 YSYEKL. V dropped 4 bases and J dropped 3 bases, with 12 bases sitting between them. The CDR3 loop spans 14 amino acids. The CDR3 DNA follows: TGCGCCAGCAGCCCCGCAGGGGTTAAAGAGACCCAGTACTTC. It encodes CASSPAGVKETQYF.

The chain has TRBV27 and TRBJ1-5, with TRBD1 matching over 9 bases. V lost 3 bases to trimming and J lost 2 bases; unmatched junction nucleotides: 2. CDR3 length: 15 residues. Germline CDR1 and CDR2: MNHEY and SMNVEV (reference sequence). The DNA of the CDR3 is TGTGCCAGCAGTTTGGACAGGGGTGGCAATCAGCCCCAGCATTTT. The encoded protein is CASSLDRGGNQPQHF.

The table lists this clone with a few counts. The J gene is TRBJ2-5, the V gene TRBV5-4; TRBD2 is a possible D gene (5 bases). CDR3 size: 13 residues. Germline assignment: CDR1 SGHNT and CDR2 YYREEE (reference sequence). Trimming left V 2 bases short and J 3 bases short, with 8 bases between. The CDR3: CASSLYGKETQYF. In DNA, the CDR3 is TGTGCCAGCAGCTTATACGGGAAAGAGACCCAGTACTTC.

This clone has more than one count but fewer than ten. The genes are TRBV28 and TRBJ1-2, with D possibly being TRBD1 (5 bases). Germline CDR1 and CDR2: MDHEN and SYDVKM. V lost 3 bases and J lost 4, with 9 bases in between. The CDR3 is 13 residues long. The CDR3 DNA is TGTGCCAGCAGTTTTGGGGGGGGCTATGGCTACACCTTC. It yields the protein CASSFGGGYGYTF.

This clone showed up just a few times. Here the CDR3 reads CASSYRPDLTQHF. CDR3 DNA: TGTGCCAGCAGTTACAGGCCCGATTTGACCCAGCATTTT. The genes are TRBV6-6 and TRBJ1-5; D call uncertain. The CDR3 runs to 13 residues. CDR1 is MNHNY, CDR2 SVGAGI, per germline (reference sequence). Trimming shortened V by 2 bases and J by 11 bases, and 13 bases separated the two germline ends.

This chain joins TRBV7-2 and TRBJ2-5; D gene uncertain. Gene TRBJ2-7 matches the end of the DNA better, so the J call may be wrong. This CDR3 has 14 amino acids. The V gene's germline CDR1 is SGHTA and CDR2 FQGNSA. The CDR3 reads CASSRLIISYEQYF. CDR3 bases: TGTGCCAGCAGCCGACTGATTATCTCCTACGAGCAGTACTTC.

This clone occurred a few times. This chain joins TRBV19 and TRBJ1-5; D is unresolved. The CDR3 runs 14 residues. The V and J ends lost 10 bases and 0 bases respectively, with 13 bases between them. Germline CDR1 and CDR2: LNHDA and SQIVND (reference sequence). CDR3 loop: CATKSRYSNQPQHF. The CDR3 DNA follows: TGTGCCACCAAGAGCAGATATAGCAATCAGCCCCAGCATTTT.

This rearrangement joins TRBV4-3 to TRBJ2-5; the D call may be TRBD1 or TRBD2 (5 bases each). Germline loops: CDR1 LGHNA, CDR2 YSLEER. V was cut by 4 bases and J by 4 bases, with 13 bases left in between. This CDR3 has 14 residues. CDR3 DNA: TGCGCCAGCAGCCCCGAAGGGACGGGAGAGACCCAGTACTTC. It codes for CASSPEGTGETQYF.

This chain connects TRBV28 to TRBJ2-2, with a tentative D call TRBD2 (5 bases). The CDR3 sequence is 16 residues long. Trimming cost V 5 bases and J 1 base, with 14 bases left between them. Germline-derived CDR1 and CDR2 are MDHEN and SYDVKM. CDR3 coding DNA: TGTGCCAGCAGTCCTCAGGACTGGCTGAACACCGGGGAGCTGTTTTTT. It specifies CASSPQDWLNTGELFF.

This clone has just a few counts. The genes are TRBV30 and TRBJ2-7; TRBD1 matches at 9 bases. The CDR3 consists of 14 residues. CDR1 is GTSNPN, CDR2 SVGIG, per germline (reference sequence). After removal of 2 bases from V and 4 bases from J, the junction contained 6 bases not matched to a gene. The CDR3: CAWSSTGQGYEQYF. As DNA, the CDR3 is TGTGCCTGGAGTTCTACGGGACAGGGTTACGAGCAGTACTTC.

Notes on this clone: Given the absence of the conserved phenylalanine or tryptophan at the CDR3 end, a read error is likely. This chain links TRBV7-9 with TRBJ1-4; D uncertain. Trimming cost V 1 base and J 8 bases, with 11 bases left between them. In germline, CDR1 is SEHNR, CDR2 FQNEAQ (reference sequence). This CDR3 is 14 amino acids long. The CDR3 sequence: CASSLGTEGEKLFL. Here the CDR3 DNA reads TGTGCCAGCAGCTTAGGGACCGAGGGAGAAAAACTGTTTCTT.

The sample holds a few counts of this clone. This chain joins TRBV2 and TRBJ1-6, with D hard to call. Trimming stripped 4 bases from V and 0 bases from J, with 10 bases between. The CDR3 consists of 16 residues. From germline, CDR1 is SNHLY and CDR2 FYNNEI. CDR3 amino acids: CASSGSTRSYNSPLHF. The CDR3 coding sequence is TGTGCCAGCAGTGGTAGCACCCGCTCCTATAATTCACCCCTCCACTTT.

This chain uses TRBV4-1 with TRBJ1-2, with D possibly being TRBD1 (5 bases). CDR1 and CDR2 from the germline V gene are MGHRA and YSYEKL. The CDR3 is 18 amino acids. Deletions cut 0 bases from V and 2 bases from J, with 19 bases between. The CDR3 spells CASSQDRRLGVPNYGYTF. CDR3 sequence (DNA): TGCGCCAGCAGCCAAGACAGGAGACTAGGGGTCCCAAACTATGGCTACACCTTC.